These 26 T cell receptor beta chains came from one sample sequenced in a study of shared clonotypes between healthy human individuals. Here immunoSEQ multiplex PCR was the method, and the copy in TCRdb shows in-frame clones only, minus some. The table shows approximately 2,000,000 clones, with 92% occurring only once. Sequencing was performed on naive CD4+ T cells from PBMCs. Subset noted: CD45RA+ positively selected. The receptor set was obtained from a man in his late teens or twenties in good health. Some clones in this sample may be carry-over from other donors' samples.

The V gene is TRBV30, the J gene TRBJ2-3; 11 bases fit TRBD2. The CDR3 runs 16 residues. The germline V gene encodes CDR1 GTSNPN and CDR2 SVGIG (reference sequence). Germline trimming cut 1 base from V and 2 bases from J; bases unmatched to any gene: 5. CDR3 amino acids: CAWSAPTSGNTDTQYF. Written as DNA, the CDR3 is TGTGCCTGGAGTGCTCCGACTAGCGGGAACACAGATACGCAGTATTTT.

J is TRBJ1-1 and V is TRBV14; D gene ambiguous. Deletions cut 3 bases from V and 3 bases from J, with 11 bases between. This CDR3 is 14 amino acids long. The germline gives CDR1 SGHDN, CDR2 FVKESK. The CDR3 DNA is TGTGCCAGCAGCCACCTTAACAGAGACACTGAAGCTTTCTTT. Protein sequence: CASSHLNRDTEAFF.

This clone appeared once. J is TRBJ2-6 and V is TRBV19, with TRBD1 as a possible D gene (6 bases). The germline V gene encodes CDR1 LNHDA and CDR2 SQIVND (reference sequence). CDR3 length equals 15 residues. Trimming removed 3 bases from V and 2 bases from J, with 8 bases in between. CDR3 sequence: CASSIPGAGANVLTF. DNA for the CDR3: TGTGCCAGTAGTATCCCAGGGGCTGGGGCCAACGTCCTGACTTTC.

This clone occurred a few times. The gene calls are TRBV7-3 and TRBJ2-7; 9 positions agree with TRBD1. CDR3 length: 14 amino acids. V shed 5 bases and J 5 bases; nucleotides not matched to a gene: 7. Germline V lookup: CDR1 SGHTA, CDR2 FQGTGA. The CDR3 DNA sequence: TGTGCCAGCAGCCGGACAGGGGTCCAGGACGAGCAGTACTTC. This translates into CASSRTGVQDEQYF.

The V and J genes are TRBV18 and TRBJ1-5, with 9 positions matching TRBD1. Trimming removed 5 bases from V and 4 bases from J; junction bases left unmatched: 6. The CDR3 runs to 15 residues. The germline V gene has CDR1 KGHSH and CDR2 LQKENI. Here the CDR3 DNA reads TGTGCCAGCTCAACAACCGGGACAGGGAATCAGCCCCAGCATTTT. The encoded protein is CASSTTGTGNQPQHF.

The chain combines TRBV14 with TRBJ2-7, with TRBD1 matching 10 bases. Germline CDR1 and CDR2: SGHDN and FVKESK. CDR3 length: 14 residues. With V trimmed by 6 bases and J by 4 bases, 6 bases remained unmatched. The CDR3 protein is CASRAGQGVYEQYF. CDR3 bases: TGTGCCAGCAGGGCCGGACAGGGGGTTTACGAGCAGTACTTC.

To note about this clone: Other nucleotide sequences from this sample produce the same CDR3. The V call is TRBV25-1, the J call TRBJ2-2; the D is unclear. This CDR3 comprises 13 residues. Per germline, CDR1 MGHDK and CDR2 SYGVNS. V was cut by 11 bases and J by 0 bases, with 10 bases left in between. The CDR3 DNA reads TGTGCCTCGACTGAGGCGAACACCGGGGAGCTGTTTTTT. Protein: CASTEANTGELFF.

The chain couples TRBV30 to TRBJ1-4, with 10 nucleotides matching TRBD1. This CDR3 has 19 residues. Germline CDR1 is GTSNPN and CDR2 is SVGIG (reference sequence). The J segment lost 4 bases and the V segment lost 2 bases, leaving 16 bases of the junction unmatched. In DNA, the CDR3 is TGTGCCTGGAGTCACGACCCAAGGACAGGGGGTTTTATTAATGAAAAACTGTTTTTT. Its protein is CAWSHDPRTGGFINEKLFF.

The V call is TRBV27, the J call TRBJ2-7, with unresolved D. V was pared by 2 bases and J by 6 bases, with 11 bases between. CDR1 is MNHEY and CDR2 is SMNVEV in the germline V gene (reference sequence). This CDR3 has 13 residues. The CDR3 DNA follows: TGTGCCAGCAGTTTAGAGAACATATTCGAGCAGTACTTC. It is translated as CASSLENIFEQYF.

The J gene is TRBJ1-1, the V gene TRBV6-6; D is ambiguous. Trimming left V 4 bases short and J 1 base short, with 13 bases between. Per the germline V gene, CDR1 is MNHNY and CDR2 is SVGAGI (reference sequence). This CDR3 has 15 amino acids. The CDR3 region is CASSSIRGRNTEAFF. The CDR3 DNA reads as TGTGCCAGCAGTTCCATAAGAGGGAGGAACACTGAAGCTTTCTTT.

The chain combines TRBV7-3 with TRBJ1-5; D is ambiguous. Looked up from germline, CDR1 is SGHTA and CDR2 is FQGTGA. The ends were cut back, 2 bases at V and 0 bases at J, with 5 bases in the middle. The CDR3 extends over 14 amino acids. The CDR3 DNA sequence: TGTGCCAGCAGCTTACCAATTAGCAATCAGCCCCAGCATTTT. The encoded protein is CASSLPISNQPQHF.

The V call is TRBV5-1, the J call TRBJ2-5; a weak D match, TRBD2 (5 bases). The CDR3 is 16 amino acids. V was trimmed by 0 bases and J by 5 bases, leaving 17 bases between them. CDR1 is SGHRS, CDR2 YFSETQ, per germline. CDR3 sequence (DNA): TGCGCCAGCAGCTTGGGGGTGGGAAGCATAGCGGAGACCCAGTACTTC. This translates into CASSLGVGSIAETQYF.

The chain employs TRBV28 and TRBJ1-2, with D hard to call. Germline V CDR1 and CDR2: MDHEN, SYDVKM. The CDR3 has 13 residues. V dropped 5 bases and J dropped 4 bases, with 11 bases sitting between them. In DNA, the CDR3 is TGTGCCAGCAGTCCTACTGAACTCTATGGCTACACCTTC. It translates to CASSPTELYGYTF.

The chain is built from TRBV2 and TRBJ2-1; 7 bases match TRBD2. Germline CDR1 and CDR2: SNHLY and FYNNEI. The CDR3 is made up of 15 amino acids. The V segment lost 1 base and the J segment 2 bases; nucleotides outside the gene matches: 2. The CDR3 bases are TGTGCCAGCAGTGAAGGGCTAGCGGCCTACAATGAGCAGTTCTTC. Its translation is CASSEGLAAYNEQFF.

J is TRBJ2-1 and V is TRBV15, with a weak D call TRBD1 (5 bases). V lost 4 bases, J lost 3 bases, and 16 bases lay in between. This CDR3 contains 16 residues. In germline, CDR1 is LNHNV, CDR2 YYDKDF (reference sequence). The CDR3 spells CATSTQRGLYYNEQFF. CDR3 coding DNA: TGTGCCACCAGCACCCAAAGGGGCCTTTACTACAATGAGCAGTTCTTC.

Here the CDR3 DNA reads TGTGCCAGCAGAGAACTGACAGATGAAGCTTTCTTT. Residues: CASRELTDEAFF. This sequence joins TRBV7-9 and TRBJ1-1, with D perhaps TRBD1 (5 bases). There are 12 residues in the CDR3. CDR1 SEHNR and CDR2 FQNEAQ come from the germline V gene (reference sequence). V shed 6 bases and J shed 7 bases, with 12 bases lying between them.

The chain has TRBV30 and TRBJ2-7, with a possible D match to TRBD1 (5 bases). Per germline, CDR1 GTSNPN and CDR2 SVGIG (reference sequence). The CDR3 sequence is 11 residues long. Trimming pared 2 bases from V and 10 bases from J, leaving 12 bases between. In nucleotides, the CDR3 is TGTGCCTGGAGTTCCCCCAGGGTCCAGTACTTC. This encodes CAWSSPRVQYF.

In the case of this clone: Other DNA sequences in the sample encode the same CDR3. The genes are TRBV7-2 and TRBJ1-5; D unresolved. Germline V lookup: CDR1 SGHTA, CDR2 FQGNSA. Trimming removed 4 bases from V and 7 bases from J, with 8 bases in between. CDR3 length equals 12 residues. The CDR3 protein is CASSSSGQPQHF. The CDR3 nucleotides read TGTGCCAGCAGCTCCTCGGGACAGCCCCAGCATTTT.

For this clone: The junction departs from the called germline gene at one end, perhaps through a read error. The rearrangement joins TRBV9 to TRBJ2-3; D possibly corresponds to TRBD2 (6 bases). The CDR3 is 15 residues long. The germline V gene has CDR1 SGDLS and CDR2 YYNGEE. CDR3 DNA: TGTGCCAGCAGCGTCGGCCTAGCGAGCACAGGTACGCAGTATTTT. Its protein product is CASSVGLASTGTQYF.

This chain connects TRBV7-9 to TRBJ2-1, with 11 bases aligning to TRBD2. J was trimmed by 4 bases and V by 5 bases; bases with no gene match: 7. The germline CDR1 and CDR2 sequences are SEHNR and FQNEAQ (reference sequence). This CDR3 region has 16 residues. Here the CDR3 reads CASSPGLAGLYNEQFF. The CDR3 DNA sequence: TGTGCCAGCAGCCCTGGACTAGCGGGCCTATACAATGAGCAGTTCTTC.

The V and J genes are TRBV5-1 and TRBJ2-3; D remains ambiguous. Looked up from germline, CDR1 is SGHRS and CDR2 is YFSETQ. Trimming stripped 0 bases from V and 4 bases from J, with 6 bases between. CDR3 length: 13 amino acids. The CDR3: CASSLAIADTQYF. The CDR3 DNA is TGCGCCAGCAGCTTGGCCATCGCAGATACGCAGTATTTT.

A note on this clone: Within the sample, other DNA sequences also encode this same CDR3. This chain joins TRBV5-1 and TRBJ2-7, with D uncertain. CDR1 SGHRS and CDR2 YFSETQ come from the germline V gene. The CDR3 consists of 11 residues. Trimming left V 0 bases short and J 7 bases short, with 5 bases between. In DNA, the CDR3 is TGCGCCAGCAGCTTGGAGGGTGAGCAGTACTTC. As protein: CASSLEGEQYF.

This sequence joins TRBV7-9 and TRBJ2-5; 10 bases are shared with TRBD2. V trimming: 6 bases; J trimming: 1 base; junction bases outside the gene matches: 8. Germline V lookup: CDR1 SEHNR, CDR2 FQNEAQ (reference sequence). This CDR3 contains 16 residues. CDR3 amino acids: CASRRVAGGGQETQYF. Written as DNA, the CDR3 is TGTGCCAGCAGACGAGTAGCGGGAGGAGGCCAAGAGACCCAGTACTTC.

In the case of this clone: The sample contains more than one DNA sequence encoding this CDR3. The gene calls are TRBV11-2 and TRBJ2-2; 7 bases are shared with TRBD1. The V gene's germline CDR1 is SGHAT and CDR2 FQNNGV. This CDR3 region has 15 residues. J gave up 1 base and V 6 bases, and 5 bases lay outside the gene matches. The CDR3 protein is CASSPGQLNTGELFF. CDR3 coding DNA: TGTGCCAGCAGTCCGGGACAGCTGAACACCGGGGAGCTGTTTTTT.

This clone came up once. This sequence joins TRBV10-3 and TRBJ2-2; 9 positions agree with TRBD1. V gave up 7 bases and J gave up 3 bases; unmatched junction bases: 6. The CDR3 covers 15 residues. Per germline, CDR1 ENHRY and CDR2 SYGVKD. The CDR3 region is CAIKGDRVDTGELFF. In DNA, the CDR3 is TGTGCCATCAAAGGGGACAGGGTTGACACCGGGGAGCTGTTTTTT.

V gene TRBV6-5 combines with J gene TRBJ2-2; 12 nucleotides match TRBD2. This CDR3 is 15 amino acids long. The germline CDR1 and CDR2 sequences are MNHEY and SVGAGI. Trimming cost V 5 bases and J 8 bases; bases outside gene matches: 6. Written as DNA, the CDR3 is TGTGCCAGCAGTACTTGGACTAGCGGGATGGGGGAGCTGTTTTTT. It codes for CASSTWTSGMGELFF.